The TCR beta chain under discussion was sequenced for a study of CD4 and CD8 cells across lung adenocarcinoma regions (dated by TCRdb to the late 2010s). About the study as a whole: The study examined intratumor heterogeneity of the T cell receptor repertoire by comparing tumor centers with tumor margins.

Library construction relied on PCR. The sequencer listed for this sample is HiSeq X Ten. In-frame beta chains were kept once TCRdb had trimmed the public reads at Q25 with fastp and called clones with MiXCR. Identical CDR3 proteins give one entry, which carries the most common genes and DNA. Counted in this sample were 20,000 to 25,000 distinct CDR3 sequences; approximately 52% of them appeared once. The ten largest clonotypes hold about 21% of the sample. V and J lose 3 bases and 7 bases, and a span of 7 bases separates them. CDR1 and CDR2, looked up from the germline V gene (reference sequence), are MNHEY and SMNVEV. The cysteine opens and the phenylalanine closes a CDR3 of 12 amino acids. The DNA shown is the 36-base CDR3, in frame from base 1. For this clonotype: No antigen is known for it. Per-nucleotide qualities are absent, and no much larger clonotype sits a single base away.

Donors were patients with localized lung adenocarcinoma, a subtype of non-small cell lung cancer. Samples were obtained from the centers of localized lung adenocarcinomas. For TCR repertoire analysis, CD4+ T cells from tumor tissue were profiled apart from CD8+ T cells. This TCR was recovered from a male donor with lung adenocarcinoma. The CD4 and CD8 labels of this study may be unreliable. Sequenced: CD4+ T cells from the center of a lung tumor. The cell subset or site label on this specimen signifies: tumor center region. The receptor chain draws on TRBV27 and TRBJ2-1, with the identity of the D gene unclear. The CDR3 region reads CASSFSGNEQFF. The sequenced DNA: TGTGCCAGCAGTTTCTCCGGGAATGAGCAGTTCTTC.